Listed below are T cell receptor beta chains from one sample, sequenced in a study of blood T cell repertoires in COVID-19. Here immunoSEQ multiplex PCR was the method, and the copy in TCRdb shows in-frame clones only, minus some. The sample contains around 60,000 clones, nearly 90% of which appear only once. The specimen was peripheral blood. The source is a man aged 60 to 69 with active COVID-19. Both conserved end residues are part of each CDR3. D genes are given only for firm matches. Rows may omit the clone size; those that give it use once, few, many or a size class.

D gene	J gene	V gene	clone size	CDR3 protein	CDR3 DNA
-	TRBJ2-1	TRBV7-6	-	CASSLARGSGYEQFF	TGTGCCAGCAGCTTAGCGCGCGGGTCGGGATATGAGCAGTTCTTC
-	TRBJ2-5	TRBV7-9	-	CASSLGGGLETQYF	TGTGCCAGCAGCTTAGGCGGAGGCTTAGAGACCCAGTACTTC
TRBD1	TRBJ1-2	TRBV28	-	CASERGGTGGLGYTF	TGTGCCAGCGAAAGAGGGGGGACAGGAGGGTTGGGCTACACCTTC
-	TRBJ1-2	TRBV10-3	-	CAISEPGTIGGYTF	TGTGCCATCAGTGAGCCGGGGACTATCGGTGGCTACACCTTC
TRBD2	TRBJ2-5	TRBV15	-	CATSRALAGGRQETQYF	TGTGCCACCAGCAGAGCACTAGCGGGAGGGAGGCAAGAGACCCAGTACTTC
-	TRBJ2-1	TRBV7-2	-	CASSLVRRSGEQFF	TGTGCCAGCAGCCTAGTACGGAGGTCCGGTGAGCAGTTCTTC
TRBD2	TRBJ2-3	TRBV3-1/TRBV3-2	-	CASRREGTDTQYF	TGTGCCAGCAGGCGGGAGGGCACAGATACGCAGTATTTT
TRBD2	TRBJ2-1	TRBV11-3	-	CASSLGGTSGNNEQFF	TGTGCCAGCAGCTTAGGAGGGACTAGCGGAAACAATGAGCAGTTCTTC
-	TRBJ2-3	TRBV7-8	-	CASSLVVWSTDTQYF	TGTGCCAGCAGCTTGGTAGTATGGAGCACAGATACGCAGTATTTT
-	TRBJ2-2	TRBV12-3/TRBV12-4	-	CATRENTGELFF	TGTGCTACCAGGGAGAACACCGGGGAGCTGTTTTTT
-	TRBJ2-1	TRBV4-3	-	CASSQGPSETDNEQFF	TGCGCCAGCAGCCAGGGTCCATCCGAGACTGATAACGAGCAGTTCTTC
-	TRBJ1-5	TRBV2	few	CASSDGGTNQPQHF	TGTGCCAGCAGTGATGGAGGGACTAATCAGCCCCAGCATTTT
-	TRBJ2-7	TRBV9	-	CASNRGHSYEQYF	TGTGCCAGCAATAGGGGACATTCCTACGAGCAGTACTTC
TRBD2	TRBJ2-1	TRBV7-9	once	CASSLRTGLVGGEQFF	TGTGCCAGCAGCTTAAGAACGGGACTAGTCGGCGGTGAGCAGTTCTTC
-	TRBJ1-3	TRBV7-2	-	CASSLKQGSANTIYF	TGTGCCAGCAGCTTAAAGCAGGGATCGGCAAACACCATATATTTT
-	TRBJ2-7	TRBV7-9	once	CASSLNAAARTLGEQYF	TGTGCCAGCAGCTTAAACGCGGCCGCAAGAACCCTAGGCGAGCAGTACTTC
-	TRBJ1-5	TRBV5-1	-	CASSPLGGSNQPQHF	TGCGCCAGCAGCCCCCTGGGAGGGTCCAATCAGCCCCAGCATTTT
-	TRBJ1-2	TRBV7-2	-	CASSPNLGRVIRYTF	TGTGCCAGCAGCCCTAATTTGGGGAGGGTGATTCGCTACACCTTC
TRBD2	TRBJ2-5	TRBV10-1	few	CASRSGTRNSETQYF	TGCGCCAGCAGATCCGGGACTAGAAACTCGGAGACCCAGTACTTC
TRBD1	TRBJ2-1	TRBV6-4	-	CASRATGWDEQFF	TGTGCCAGCAGAGCGACAGGGTGGGATGAGCAGTTCTTC
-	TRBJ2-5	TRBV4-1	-	CASSQGSKKETQYF	TGCGCCAGCAGCCAAGGGAGCAAGAAAGAGACCCAGTACTTC
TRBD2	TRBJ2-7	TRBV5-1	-	CASSLGTSGLFSYEQYF	TGCGCCAGCAGCTTGGGGACTAGCGGTCTTTTCTCCTACGAGCAGTACTTC
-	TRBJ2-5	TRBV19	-	CASKKIGGREQETQYF	TGTGCCAGTAAGAAGATTGGGGGCAGAGAGCAAGAGACCCAGTACTTC